Listed here are 30 T cell receptor beta chains from one sample, sequenced in a study of T cell repertoires in cytomegalovirus infection. From the reads, TCRdb called clonotypes with MiXCR, one entry per CDR3 protein. The data hold about 160,000 distinct CDR3 sequences, with about 15% observed a single time. Sequencing was performed on CD8+ T cells from PBMCs. These TCRs come from a human donor in good health (CMV status not recorded). Some clones in this sample may be carry-over from other donors' samples.

The table lists this clonotype with a few counts. The chain has TRBV11-2 and TRBJ2-3; 15 bases line up with TRBD2. Looked up from germline, CDR1 is SGHAT and CDR2 is FQNNGV. J gave up 1 base and V 5 bases, and 13 bases lay outside the gene matches. The CDR3 spans 20 residues. CDR3 sequence reads: CASSPGGTSGRFGGTDTQYF. The CDR3 DNA sequence: TGTGCCAGCAGCCCCGGAGGGACTAGCGGGAGGTTCGGGGGCACAGATACGCAGTATTTT.

The chain is built from TRBV4-2 and TRBJ2-1, with D perhaps TRBD2 (6 bases). The V and J ends lost 0 bases and 5 bases respectively, with 11 bases between them. Germline-derived CDR1 and CDR2 are LGHNA and YNFKEQ. The CDR3 extends over 15 amino acids. The CDR3 here is CASSQEAQRDNEQFF. CDR3 in DNA: TGTGCCAGCAGCCAAGAAGCCCAGCGGGACAATGAGCAGTTCTTC.

This clonotype was seen ten or more times. The chain carries TRBV6-2 or TRBV6-3 and TRBJ2-7; 8 bases map to TRBD2. J lost 1 base, V lost 6 bases, and 8 bases had no gene match. The CDR3 length is 15 residues. CDR1 and CDR2 from the germline V gene are MNHEY and SVGEGT. The CDR3 protein is CASSHDLAGSYEQYF. The CDR3 DNA reads TGTGCCAGCAGCCACGACTTAGCGGGATCCTACGAGCAGTACTTC.

The table lists this clonotype with many counts. The chain is built from TRBV4-3 and TRBJ1-2; no clear D. Germline loops: CDR1 LGHNA, CDR2 YSLEER. Trimming cost V 0 bases and J 0 bases, with 8 bases left between them. The CDR3 totals 15 residues. The CDR3 protein is CASSQEAGPNYGYTF. CDR3 bases: TGCGCCAGCAGCCAAGAGGCAGGCCCTAACTATGGCTACACCTTC.

This clonotype was seen only a few times. Germline is not matched at one junction end, which may reflect a read error. The rearrangement uses TRBV9 and TRBJ2-1; 9 positions match TRBD1. Per germline, CDR1 SGDLS and CDR2 YYNGEE. This CDR3 contains 12 residues. CDR3 amino acids: CASSYSGQGLYF. The CDR3, as DNA: TGTGCCAGCAGCTATTCGGGACAGGGTCTGTACTTC.

This clonotype showed up just a few times. V gene TRBV4-3 combines with J gene TRBJ2-1; D gene ambiguous. V was cut by 1 base and J by 6 bases, with 10 bases left in between. The CDR3 runs 14 residues. Germline CDR1 and CDR2: LGHNA and YSLEER. In DNA, the CDR3 is TGCGCCAGCAGCCAAGGAAATAGTGGCAATGAGCAGTTCTTC. Its protein is CASSQGNSGNEQFF.

The chain recombines TRBV12-3 or TRBV12-4 with TRBJ1-6; 8 positions match TRBD1. V trimming: 1 base; J trimming: 9 bases; junction bases outside the gene matches: 2. The CDR3 consists of 14 residues. The CDR3 loop reads CASSLGQGRSPLHF. DNA for the CDR3: TGTGCCAGCAGTTTAGGACAGGGGCGTTCACCCCTCCACTTT.

In its sample, this clonotype was seen a few times. The V and J genes are TRBV11-2 and TRBJ2-5; 9 bases fit TRBD2. The germline V gene has CDR1 SGHAT and CDR2 FQNNGV. The CDR3 contains 16 residues. The V gene end was trimmed by 5 bases and the J gene end by 4 bases; junction bases not matched to a gene: 11. CDR3 nucleotide sequence: TGTGCCAGCAGCCCCCACCGAAGTAGCGGGGGAGAGACCCAGTACTTC. Its protein product is CASSPHRSSGGETQYF.

This clonotype was detected a few times. V gene TRBV7-8 combines with J gene TRBJ2-3; perhaps TRBD2 as D (6 bases). Germline assignment: CDR1 SGHVS and CDR2 FQNEAQ. CDR3 length equals 14 residues. V lost 5 bases, J lost 0 bases, and 9 bases lay in between. The CDR3 loop is CASSESGSTDTQYF. CDR3 nucleotides: TGTGCCAGCAGCGAAAGCGGGAGCACAGATACGCAGTATTTT.

Note on this clonotype: One end of the junction varies from germline; a read error may be responsible. The chain uses TRBV28 and TRBJ2-1; 7 positions agree with TRBD1. The germline gives CDR1 MDHEN, CDR2 SYDVKM. This CDR3 comprises 15 residues. The CDR3, as DNA: TGCGCCAGCACCTCGGGACAGCGTAGGGTCGATGAGCAGTTCTTC. It codes for CASTSGQRRVDEQFF.

This chain links TRBV7-8 with TRBJ2-5; D gene ambiguous. The CDR3 covers 15 residues. CDR1 and CDR2 from the germline V gene are SGHVS and FQNEAQ. V was cut by 4 bases and J by 4 bases, with 16 bases left in between. The CDR3 spells CASSYPDPPRETQYF. CDR3 DNA: TGTGCCAGCAGCTATCCTGACCCCCCCCGAGAGACCCAGTACTTC.

J is TRBJ2-2 and V is TRBV7-1; unclear D gene. TRBV7-1 is an ORF for which the function is uncertain. Trimming removed 11 bases from V and 7 bases from J, with 17 bases in between. The CDR3 length is 13 residues. The CDR3 sequence is CAPARTADGELFF. The DNA for the CDR3 is TGTGCCCCCGCCAGGACGGCGGACGGGGAGCTGTTTTTT.

This clonotype was seen once. This chain connects TRBV6-2 or TRBV6-3 to TRBJ2-2; 7 bases are shared with TRBD1. Germline V lookup: CDR1 MNHEY, CDR2 SVGEGT. V lost 3 bases, J lost 4 bases, and 20 bases stayed unmatched. The CDR3 length is 20 residues. CDR3 sequence: CASSYPSRPDTGEFTGELFF. The CDR3 DNA is TGTGCCAGCAGTTATCCCAGCCGTCCTGATACAGGGGAATTCACCGGGGAGCTGTTTTTT.

A few counts support this clonotype. The V gene is TRBV19, the J gene TRBJ2-2; D is unresolved. Germline V gene lookup returns CDR1 LNHDA and CDR2 SQIVND (reference sequence). The CDR3 loop spans 15 amino acids. V shed 6 bases and J shed 0 bases, with 11 bases lying between them. The CDR3 DNA follows: TGTGCCAGTAGCCCCGAACTTTCGAACACCGGGGAGCTGTTTTTT. Translating gives CASSPELSNTGELFF. Full variable domain (rest looked up from reference TRBV19 and TRBJ2-2): DGGITQSPKYLFRKEGQNVTLSCEQNLNHDAMYWYRQDPGQGLRLIYYSQIVNDFQKGDIAEGYSVSREKKESFPLTVTSAQKNPTAFYLCASSPELSNTGELFFGEGSRLTVL.

This clonotype was seen only a few times. V usage is TRBV6-2 or TRBV6-3 and J usage is TRBJ2-3; 13 nucleotides match TRBD2. Trimming took 0 bases from V and 7 from J; bases not matched to a gene: 1. The CDR3 runs to 15 residues. Germline CDR1 reads MNHEY; CDR2 reads SVGEGT. CDR3 nucleotides: TGTGCCAGCAGTTACTCGACTAGCGGGGGGAATACGCAGTATTTT. Its translation: CASSYSTSGGNTQYF.

The V and J genes are TRBV28 and TRBJ1-2, with D possibly matching TRBD1 (6 bases). The V end was cut by 5 bases, the J end by 4 bases, with 8 bases between. CDR1 is MDHEN, CDR2 SYDVKM, per germline. The CDR3 spans 12 residues. The CDR3, as DNA: TGTGCCAGCAGTGAGGACAGCTATGGCTACACCTTC. Protein product: CASSEDSYGYTF.

In this sample, this clonotype turned up a few times. The J gene is TRBJ2-3, the V gene TRBV5-1, with 9 bases matching TRBD2. CDR3 length equals 18 residues. Germline V lookup: CDR1 SGHRS, CDR2 YFSETQ. Unmatched junction bases numbered 11, after V lost 2 bases and J lost 1 base. The CDR3 spells CASSFDIAGELGTDTQYF. DNA for the CDR3: TGCGCCAGCAGCTTCGATATAGCGGGAGAGTTGGGCACAGATACGCAGTATTTT.

V is TRBV7-9 and J is TRBJ1-2; D perhaps matches TRBD1 (5 bases). Per the germline V gene, CDR1 is SEHNR and CDR2 is FQNEAQ (reference sequence). This CDR3 region has 15 residues. V lost 2 bases and J 3 bases, leaving 13 bases between the germline ends. CDR3 residues: CASSLMGEGDYGYTF. In nucleotides, the CDR3 is TGTGCCAGCAGCTTAATGGGGGAAGGGGACTATGGCTACACCTTC.

V gene TRBV7-8 combines with J gene TRBJ2-3, with D unclear. This CDR3 is 14 amino acids long. Germline CDR1 and CDR2: SGHVS and FQNEAQ. Trimming removed 5 bases at V and 5 bases at J, with 14 bases between. The CDR3 DNA is TGTGCCAGCAGCCGGATCCCCGCTAAAGATACGCAGTATTTT. Translation: CASSRIPAKDTQYF.

This clonotype was observed a handful of times. This chain's CDR3 is CASSLLAGTDTQYF. CDR3 in DNA: TGTGCCAGCAGCTTACTTGCGGGCACAGATACGCAGTATTTT. The chain joins TRBV7-8 to TRBJ2-3; D gene uncertain. V dropped 2 bases and J dropped 1 base, with 7 bases sitting between them. This CDR3 spans 14 amino acids. The germline CDR1 and CDR2 sequences are SGHVS and FQNEAQ. The variable domain in full, with the rest retrieved from reference TRBV7-8 and TRBJ2-3, is GAGVSQSPRYKVAKRGQDVALRCDPISGHVSLFWYQQALGQGPEFLTYFQNEAQLDKSGLPSDRFFAERPEGSVSTLKIQRTQQEDSAVYLCASSLLAGTDTQYFGPGTRLTVL.

The gene calls are TRBV28 and TRBJ2-1, with 13 bases lining up with TRBD2. V shed 5 bases, J shed 6 bases, and the junction held 7 bases outside the gene matches. The CDR3 contains 16 residues. Germline V gene data show CDR1 as MDHEN and CDR2 as SYDVKM. The CDR3 loop is CASSPRTSGSINEQFF. The DNA for the CDR3 is TGTGCCAGCAGTCCCCGGACTAGCGGGAGTATCAATGAGCAGTTCTTC.

Turning to this clonotype: This may be a read error, as it is one base from a much larger clone. The V and J genes are TRBV4-1 and TRBJ2-4; D might be TRBD2 (6 bases). The CDR3 runs to 16 residues. Germline values: CDR1 MGHRA, CDR2 YSYEKL. V was trimmed by 0 bases and J by 12 bases, leaving 21 bases between them. The CDR3 nucleotides read TGCGCCAGCAGCCAAGACGCGGCGGGGTCTTACGCCAGTCAGTACTTC. Protein product: CASSQDAAGSYASQYF.

This clonotype was seen more than once but under ten times. V gene TRBV19 combines with J gene TRBJ1-1; D is uncertain. This CDR3 is built from 16 residues. From germline, CDR1 is LNHDA and CDR2 SQIVND (reference sequence). Trimming cost V 5 bases and J 9 bases, with 25 bases left between them. The CDR3 loop is CASSSPERRPPSKAFF. For the CDR3, the DNA is TGTGCCAGTAGTTCCCCGGAGCGTCGCCCCCCCTCGAAAGCTTTCTTT.

The chain has TRBV9 and TRBJ2-1; D unresolved. Trimming took 3 bases from V and 9 from J, leaving 10 bases between them. Germline V lookup: CDR1 SGDLS, CDR2 YYNGEE. The CDR3 runs to 12 residues. CDR3 coding DNA: TGTGCCAGCAGCGCAAACGGGCCTGAGCAGTTCTTC. This gives the protein CASSANGPEQFF.

In regard to this clonotype: The junction departs from germline at one end; a sequencing error may be responsible. The chain uses TRBV25-1 and TRBJ2-1; unclear D gene. CDR3 length equals 12 residues. Per the germline V gene, CDR1 is MGHDK and CDR2 is SYGVNS. The DNA for the CDR3 is TGTGCCTGCAGTGATACCGGCAATGAGCAGTTCTTC. It encodes CACSDTGNEQFF.

This clonotype has only a few counts. The chain recombines TRBV28 with TRBJ1-3; no clear D gene. With 3 bases removed from V and 3 bases from J, the gap between germline ends came to 9 bases. The CDR3 loop spans 14 amino acids. Germline V gene sequence: CDR1 MDHEN, CDR2 SYDVKM. DNA for the CDR3: TGTGCCAGCAGTTTTCAGTACGGTGGAAACACCATATATTTT. It is translated as CASSFQYGGNTIYF.

This clonotype came up a few times. The chain has TRBV12-3 or TRBV12-4 and TRBJ2-5; TRBD2 might be the D (6 bases). The V end lost 6 bases, the J end lost 6 bases, and 11 bases lay between the germline ends. The CDR3 spans 12 residues. The CDR3 is CASSLGGKTQYF. The CDR3 DNA follows: TGTGCCAGCAGCCTCGGAGGGAAGACCCAGTACTTC.

This chain uses TRBV20-1 with TRBJ1-5, with D hard to call. CDR3 length: 15 amino acids. Germline assignment: CDR1 DFQATT and CDR2 SNEGSKA (reference sequence). Trimming pared 3 bases from V and 1 base from J, leaving 13 bases between. This CDR3 reads CSASRPGGSNQPQHF. The CDR3 region has the DNA TGCAGTGCTAGTCGGCCTGGAGGAAGCAATCAGCCCCAGCATTTT.

The sample holds a few counts of this clonotype. This chain joins TRBV7-2 and TRBJ2-1; tentatively, D is TRBD2 (5 bases). V was shortened by 0 bases and J by 8 bases, with 17 bases between the two germline ends. This CDR3 contains 16 residues. CDR1 is SGHTA, CDR2 FQGNSA, per germline. CDR3 DNA sequence: TGTGCCAGCAGCTTAGCCCTAAAGCCGATGGGAGATGAGCAGTTCTTC. Its protein is CASSLALKPMGDEQFF.

The table lists this clonotype with a few counts. The chain joins TRBV7-9 to TRBJ2-1, with D possibly called TRBD1 or TRBD2 (6 bases each). V was pared by 4 bases and J by 8 bases, with 24 bases between. Germline values: CDR1 SEHNR, CDR2 FQNEAQ (reference sequence). The CDR3 spans 17 residues. As DNA, the CDR3 is TGTGCCAGCAGCTCTCCACTAGCAATCGAGGGGGTCGATGAGCAGTTCTTC. Amino acid sequence: CASSSPLAIEGVDEQFF.